Below are 9 T cell receptor beta chains sequenced from a single sample in a study of cytomegalovirus exposure and HLA in healthy donors. PCR amplification relied on 60 Vbeta primers (plus 13 Jbeta primers). Profiling relied on immunoSEQ multiplex PCR, and the TCRdb table lists in-frame clones only, not all of them. The sample lists approximately 130,000 clones, 85% seen once, with about 6.7% in the top ten. Sequenced: PBMCs. Receptors originate from a woman aged 25 to 39 in good health and CMV-seropositive.

The chain is built from TRBV7-9 and TRBJ2-1; TRBD2 matches 9 bases. Germline-derived CDR1 and CDR2 are SEHNR and FQNEAQ (reference sequence). The J segment lost 15 bases and the V segment lost 4 bases, leaving 13 bases of the junction unmatched. This CDR3 has 14 amino acids. The CDR3 here is CASSSSTSGIVRFF. In nucleotides, the CDR3 is TGTGCCAGCAGCTCCTCGACTAGCGGAATAGTAAGGTTCTTC.

V and J are TRBV5-1 and TRBJ2-1; D may be TRBD1 (5 bases). CDR1 SGHRS and CDR2 YFSETQ come from the germline V gene. CDR3 size: 15 residues. The V end lost 4 bases, the J end lost 0 bases, and 11 bases lay between the germline ends. CDR3 residues: CASSPEGDSYNEQFF. Written as DNA, the CDR3 is TGCGCCAGCAGCCCCGAAGGGGACTCCTACAATGAGCAGTTCTTC.

The V call is TRBV18, the J call TRBJ1-2; 11 bases are a match to TRBD1. V lost 1 base, J lost 6 bases, and 4 bases stayed unmatched. The CDR3 runs to 15 residues. Germline assignment: CDR1 KGHSH and CDR2 LQKENI. Here the CDR3 reads CASSPQPGQGDGYTF. In DNA form, the CDR3 reads TGTGCCAGCTCACCACAACCGGGACAGGGGGATGGCTACACCTTC.

The chain has TRBV18 and TRBJ1-2; D remains unclear. V gave up 0 bases and J gave up 2 bases, with 7 bases separating them. The CDR3 has 14 residues. The germline gives CDR1 KGHSH, CDR2 LQKENI. The CDR3 nucleotides read TGTGCCAGCTCACCACCTGGAGGAAACTATGGCTACACCTTC. It specifies CASSPPGGNYGYTF.

The chain's CDR3 is CASSLAGFLGYGYTF. The CDR3 DNA reads TGTGCCAGCAGTTTGGCCGGCTTTCTCGGGTATGGCTACACCTTC. The chain employs TRBV28 and TRBJ1-2; D gene unclear. V lost 3 bases and J lost 5, with 16 bases in between. This CDR3 is 15 amino acids long. Germline loops: CDR1 MDHEN, CDR2 SYDVKM.

The gene calls are TRBV2 and TRBJ2-1, with 9 nucleotides matching TRBD2. Trimming at V came to 6 bases and at J to 5 bases, leaving 8 bases not matched to a gene. Germline CDR1 SNHLY, CDR2 FYNNEI. CDR3 length: 15 amino acids. CDR3 region: CASSPLGTSNNEQFF. For the CDR3, the DNA is TGTGCCAGCAGCCCCCTGGGGACTAGCAACAATGAGCAGTTCTTC.

The genes are TRBV9 and TRBJ2-2; 10 bases are shared with TRBD2. The CDR3 runs 15 residues. The germline gives CDR1 SGDLS, CDR2 YYNGEE. The V and J ends lost 5 bases and 3 bases, in that order; junction bases with no gene match: 4. The chain's CDR3 is CASSASGGDTGELFF. CDR3 nucleotides: TGTGCCAGCAGTGCAAGCGGGGGGGACACCGGGGAGCTGTTTTTT.

V and J are TRBV28 and TRBJ1-3; 9 bases fit TRBD1. V lost 10 bases to trimming and J lost 6 bases; unmatched junction nucleotides: 7. Germline V lookup: CDR1 MDHEN, CDR2 SYDVKM. CDR3 length: 13 residues. The CDR3 DNA follows: TGTGCCACCCTCTGGACAGGGGAAAACACCATATATTTT. Translation gives CATLWTGENTIYF.

The rearrangement links TRBV18 to TRBJ2-2, with D unresolved. Per the germline V gene, CDR1 is KGHSH and CDR2 is LQKENI. V was shortened by 2 bases and J by 4 bases, with 11 bases between the two germline ends. The CDR3 length is 15 residues. CDR3: CASSPGYSATGELFF. DNA for the CDR3: TGTGCCAGCTCACCAGGGTACAGTGCCACCGGGGAGCTGTTTTTT.